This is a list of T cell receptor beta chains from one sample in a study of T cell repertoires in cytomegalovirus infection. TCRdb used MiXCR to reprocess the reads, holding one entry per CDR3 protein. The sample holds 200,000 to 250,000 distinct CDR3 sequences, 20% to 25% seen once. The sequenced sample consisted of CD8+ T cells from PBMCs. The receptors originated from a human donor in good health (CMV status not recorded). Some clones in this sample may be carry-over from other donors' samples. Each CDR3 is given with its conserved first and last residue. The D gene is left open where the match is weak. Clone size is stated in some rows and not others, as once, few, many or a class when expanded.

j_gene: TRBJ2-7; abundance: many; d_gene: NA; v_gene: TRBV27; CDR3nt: TGTGCCAGCTCCCTGGGTAGGGGTTCCTACGAGCAGTACTTC; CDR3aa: CASSLGRGSYEQYF
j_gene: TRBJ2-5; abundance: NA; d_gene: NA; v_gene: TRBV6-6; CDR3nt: TGTGCCAGCAGCCCCAGTTTAAAAAAAGAGACCCAGTACTTC; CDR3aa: CASSPSLKKETQYF
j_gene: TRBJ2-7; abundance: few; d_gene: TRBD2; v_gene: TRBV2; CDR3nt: TGTGCCAGCCGTTATTATAGCGGGGCCGCCTACGAGCAGTACTTC; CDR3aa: CASRYYSGAAYEQYF
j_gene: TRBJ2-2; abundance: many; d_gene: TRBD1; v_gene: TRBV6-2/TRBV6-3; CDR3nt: TGTGCCAGCAGTTATGGGACAGGGAAAAAGCTGGCGTTCACCGGGGAGCTGTTTTTT; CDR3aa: CASSYGTGKKLAFTGELFF
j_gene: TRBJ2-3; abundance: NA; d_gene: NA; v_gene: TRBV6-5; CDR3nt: TGTGCCAGCAGTTACCACGGTGGCACAGATACGCAGTATTTT; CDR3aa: CASSYHGGTDTQYF
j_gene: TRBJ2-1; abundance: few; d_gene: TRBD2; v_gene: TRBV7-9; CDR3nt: TGTGCCAGCAGCCCCGGGACTAGCGGGGGCCTCTCCTACAATGAGCAGTTCTTC; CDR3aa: CASSPGTSGGLSYNEQFF
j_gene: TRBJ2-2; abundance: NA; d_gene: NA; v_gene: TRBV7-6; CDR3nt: TGTGCCAGCAGCGGGGGAGACACCGGGGAGCTGTTTTTT; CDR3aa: CASSGGDTGELFF
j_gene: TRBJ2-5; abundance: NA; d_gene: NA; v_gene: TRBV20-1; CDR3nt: TGCAGTGCTAGAGATCTTCCGGCCCTTTTGCAAGAGACCCAGTACTTC; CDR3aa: CSARDLPALLQETQYF
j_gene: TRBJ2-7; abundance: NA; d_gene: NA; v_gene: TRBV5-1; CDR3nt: TGCGCCAGCAGCGGAGCTCCGACACCAACTATTTACGAGCAGTACTTC; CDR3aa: CASSGAPTPTIYEQYF
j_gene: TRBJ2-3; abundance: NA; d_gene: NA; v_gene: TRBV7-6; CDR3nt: TGTGCCAGCAGCGGGTCAGGGGGCACAGATACGCAGTATTTT; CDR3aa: CASSGSGGTDTQYF
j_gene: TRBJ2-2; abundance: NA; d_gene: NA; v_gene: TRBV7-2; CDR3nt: TGTGCCAGCAGCCGGGGTGGGCCGACCCCGAACACCGGGGAGCTGTTTTTT; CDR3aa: CASSRGGPTPNTGELFF
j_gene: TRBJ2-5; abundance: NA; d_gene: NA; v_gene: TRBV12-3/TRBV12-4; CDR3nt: TGTGCCAGCAGTTTAGGGGATCAGACCCAGTACTTC; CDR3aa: CASSLGDQTQYF
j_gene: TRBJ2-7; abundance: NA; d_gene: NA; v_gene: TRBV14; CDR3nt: TGTGCCAGCAGTAACTGGGGGAGCTCCTACGAGCAGTACTTC; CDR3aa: CASSNWGSSYEQYF
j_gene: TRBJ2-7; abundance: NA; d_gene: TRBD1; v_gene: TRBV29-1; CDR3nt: TGCAGCGTTGCCTCGGACAGGGCCTACGAGCAGTACTTC; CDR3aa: CSVASDRAYEQYF
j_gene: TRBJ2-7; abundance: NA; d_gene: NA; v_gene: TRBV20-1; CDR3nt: TGCAGTGCTATACCTCCGATCTCCTACGAGCAGTACTTC; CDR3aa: CSAIPPISYEQYF
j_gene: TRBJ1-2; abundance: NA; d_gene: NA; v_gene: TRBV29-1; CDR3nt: TGCAGCGCTGACCCTCGACAGAATAACTATGGCTACACCTTC; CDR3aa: CSADPRQNNYGYTF
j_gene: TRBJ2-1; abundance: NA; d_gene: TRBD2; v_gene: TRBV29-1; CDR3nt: TGCAGCGTTGAGAGGGGTGTGGCGGGGGGCTACAATGAGCAGTTCTTC; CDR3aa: CSVERGVAGGYNEQFF
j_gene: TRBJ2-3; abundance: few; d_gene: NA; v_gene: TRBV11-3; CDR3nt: TGTGCCAGCAGCGATCCGACTGGCACAGATACGCAGTATTTT; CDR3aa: CASSDPTGTDTQYF